This entry lists 27 T cell receptor beta chains sequenced from one sample in a study of CD8+ T cells in alopecia areata. Once RNA had been extracted, it was reverse transcribed into cDNA to act as the sequencing template. Sequencing used immunoSEQ multiplex PCR; TCRdb keeps in-frame clones, though not all of them. This record lists some 110,000 clones, none seen once only, and the top ten clones contain around 20%. Specimen: lesional skin. These receptors all come from a C3H/HeJ mouse with alopecia areata. Mouse strain MHC haplotype: H2-k.

In its sample, this clone was seen a few times. Germline and genes here are mouse. Coverage ceases 4 residues before the CDR3 finishes, and the germline J gene fills in the end. The chain couples TRBV19 to TRBJ2-1; possible D gene TRBD2, 6 bases. The V end lost 1 base, the J end lost 0 bases, and 11 bases lay between the germline ends. The CDR3 runs 16 residues. Germline V CDR1 and CDR2: FNHDT, SITEND (reference sequence). This CDR3 is CASSIRLGLNYAEQFF. Partial CDR3 DNA: TGTGCCAGCAGTATAAGGCTGGGGCTTAACTATGCT.

There are a few counts of this clone. Gene names are mouse gene names. The read ends 4 residues before the CDR3 terminus; that terminus is restored from the germline J gene. The chain carries TRBV13-3 and TRBJ2-4, with 7 bases aligning to TRBD1. CDR3 size: 16 residues. Germline values: CDR1 NNHDY, CDR2 SYVADS. CDR3 residues: CASSDAGGQWENTLYF. CDR3 DNA (partial): TGTGCCAGCAGTGATGCAGGGGGACAGTGGGAAAAC.

This clone was detected many times. Any gene name here is a mouse gene name. From the germline J gene comes the end of the CDR3, since the read stops 4 residues before it. The genes are TRBV13-3 and TRBJ2-3; 10 bases fit TRBD2. J lost 0 bases, V lost 6 bases, and 7 bases had no gene match. The CDR3 is made up of 16 amino acids. CDR1 and CDR2 (germline): NNHDY, SYVADS. The chain's CDR3 is CASTDWGEMSAETLYF. The sequenced part of the CDR3 DNA is TGTGCCAGCACCGACTGGGGGGAGATGAGTGCAGAA.

In the case of this clone: The TCRdb protein and the DNA translation do not line up at residue 12; the protein shown here was made by translating the DNA. Gene names follow the mouse nomenclature. The missing CDR3 end, 3 residues past where the read stops, is filled in from the germline J gene. The chain is built from TRBV19 and TRBJ1-3; 7 bases map to TRBD1. Looked up from germline, CDR1 is FNHDT and CDR2 is SITEND (reference sequence). V trimming: 3 bases; J trimming: 1 base; junction bases outside the gene matches: 4. This CDR3 contains 15 residues. This chain's CDR3 is CASSKAGGSGNTLYF. CDR3 bases read: TGTGCCAGCAGTAAGGCAGGGGGATCTGGAAATACG.

This clone occurred a few times. Mouse names are used for the genes. The CDR3 is cut off 4 residues early in the read; its end comes from the germline J gene. J is TRBJ2-3 and V is TRBV13-3, with D perhaps matching TRBD2 (7 bases). In germline, CDR1 is NNHDY, CDR2 SYVADS. V shed 5 bases and J shed 0 bases, with 13 bases lying between them. The CDR3 consists of 15 residues. CDR3 DNA, as far as it was read: TGTGCCAGCAGGCTGGGGGCGACTAGTGCAGAA. Protein product: CASRLGATSAE. The full CDR3 protein is CASRLGATSAETLYF.

For this clone: The genes and germline here are from mouse. The missing CDR3 end, 4 residues past where the read stops, is filled in from the germline J gene. The V and J genes are TRBV31 and TRBJ2-4; 8 bases match TRBD1. The CDR3 is 13 residues long. Germline V gives CDR1 GKSSPN, CDR2 SITVG. The CDR3 bases that were read are TGTGCCTGGAGTGACAGGGGCTGGAAC. Translating gives CAWSDRGWN. The full CDR3 sequence reads CAWSDRGWNTLYF. The full variable domain, in which reference TRBV31 and TRBJ2-4 provide the parts outside the CDR3, is AQTIHQWPVAEIKAVGSPLSLGCTIKGKSSPNLYWYWQATGGTLQQLFYSITVGQVESVVQLNLSASRPKDDQFILSTEKLLLSHSGFYLCAWSDRGWNTLYFGAGTRLSVL.

This clone occurred a few times. Germline and genes: mouse. The observed sequence ends 4 residues before the CDR3 terminus, with the missing tail filled in from the germline J gene. The V call is TRBV1, the J call TRBJ2-5; 8 bases match TRBD2. This CDR3 spans 16 amino acids. Germline V CDR1 and CDR2: NSQYPW, LRSPGD (reference sequence). CDR3 DNA (partial): TGCACCTGCAGTGCAGCCTGGGGGGAGAATCGGGAC. Translated, it gives CTCSAAWGENRD. The CDR3 in full is CTCSAAWGENRDTQYF.

Ten or more counts support this clone. Genes here carry mouse names. The read ends 4 residues shy of where the CDR3 ends; the end is completed using the germline J gene. The chain couples TRBV13-3 to TRBJ2-1; no definite D call. V shed 6 bases and J shed 3 bases, with 13 bases lying between them. The germline V gene encodes CDR1 NNHDY and CDR2 SYVADS. This CDR3 has 14 residues. CDR3 in amino acids: CASKEQNLYAEQFF. CDR3 DNA (partial): TGTGCCAGCAAAGAGCAGAATCTCTATGCT.

This clone was detected many times. Gene names are the mouse ones. With the read ending 4 residues before the CDR3 end, the germline J gene is used to fill in that end. The chain uses TRBV13-3 and TRBJ2-5; possible D gene TRBD1, 5 bases. V shed 0 bases and J shed 2 bases, with 13 bases lying between them. The CDR3 is made up of 16 amino acids. Germline lookup yields CDR1 NNHDY and CDR2 SYVADS. The part of the CDR3 DNA that was read is TGTGCCAGCAGTGATGCAGCAGGGAAAGGCCAAGAC. Amino acid sequence: CASSDAAGKGQD. In full, the CDR3 reads CASSDAAGKGQDTQYF.

This clone was recorded a few times. At residue 13, the translated DNA and the protein in TCRdb do not agree; the protein given here is derived from the DNA. Gene labels here are mouse ones. The read finishes 3 residues shy of the CDR3 end, and the germline J gene is used to complete it. The V and J genes are TRBV1 and TRBJ1-6; 7 bases agree with TRBD1. TRBJ1-6 is reported as an ORF; its role is uncertain. This CDR3 comprises 16 residues. Trimming cost V 1 base and J 6 bases; bases outside gene matches: 6. The germline CDR1 and CDR2 sequences are NSQYPW and LRSPGD (reference sequence). The part of the CDR3 DNA that was read is TGCACCTGCAGTGCAGTAGACAGGGATGTTAATTCGCCC. It translates to CTCSAVDRDVNSP. The whole CDR3 protein is CTCSAVDRDVNSPLYF.

About this clone itself: At residue 15, TCRdb's protein disagrees with the DNA translation; the protein shown here derives from the DNA. Genes and germline come from the mouse. The read halts 3 residues ahead of the CDR3 end, with the missing end drawn from the germline J gene. This chain connects TRBV1 to TRBJ1-6; weak D call: TRBD1 (6 bases). TRBJ1-6 is placed among ORFs of uncertain function. CDR1 and CDR2 (germline): NSQYPW, LRSPGD (reference sequence). The CDR3 is 18 residues long. V lost 0 bases and J 0 bases, leaving 12 bases between the germline ends. The CDR3 DNA, read in part, is TGCACCTGCAGTGCAGATCTGGGACAAAATTCCTATAATTCGCCC. It is translated as CTCSADLGQNSYNSP. The complete CDR3 sequence is CTCSADLGQNSYNSPLYF.

Note on this clone: These gene names are mouse names. The missing CDR3 end, 4 residues past where the read stops, is filled in from the germline J gene. V gene TRBV31 combines with J gene TRBJ2-7, with 9 bases matching TRBD2. This CDR3 comprises 12 residues. The germline V gene encodes CDR1 GKSSPN and CDR2 SITVG. CDR3 DNA, as far as it was read: TGTGCCTGGAGTCACTGGGGGGAT. It yields the protein CAWSHWGD. From start to end, the CDR3 is CAWSHWGDEQYF. Supplemented by reference TRBV31 and TRBJ2-7, the full variable domain reads AQTIHQWPVAEIKAVGSPLSLGCTIKGKSSPNLYWYWQATGGTLQQLFYSITVGQVESVVQLNLSASRPKDDQFILSTEKLLLSHSGFYLCAWSHWGDEQYFGPGTRLTVL.

This clone has only a few counts. Genes and germline are mouse. The read ends 4 residues early relative to the CDR3; the germline J gene fills the gap. The rearrangement uses TRBV1 and TRBJ2-7; D perhaps matches TRBD1 (6 bases). CDR3 size: 14 residues. From germline, CDR1 is NSQYPW and CDR2 LRSPGD (reference sequence). CDR3 bases read: TGCACCTGCCGAACTTGGGACACCCTATAT. Protein product: CTCRTWDTLY. The CDR3 reads in full as CTCRTWDTLYEQYF. The full variable domain, with the rest looked up from reference TRBV1 and TRBJ2-7, is VTLLEQNPRWRLVPRGQAVNLRCILKNSQYPWMSWYQQDLQKQLQWLFTLRSPGDKEVKSLPGADYLATRVTDTELRLQVANMSQGRTLYCTCRTWDTLYEQYFGPGTRLTVL.

With regard to this clone: At residue 11, the translated DNA and the protein in TCRdb do not agree; the protein given here is derived from the DNA. Gene labels here are mouse ones. The CDR3 end falls 3 residues outside the read, so it is completed with the germline J gene. The chain uses TRBV13-2 and TRBJ1-3, with TRBD1 as a possible D gene (5 bases). The CDR3 loop spans 14 amino acids. The V gene lost 3 bases and the J gene lost 4 bases, with 11 bases spanning the gap. CDR1 is NNHNN and CDR2 is SYGAGS in the germline V gene (reference sequence). Here the CDR3 reads CASGGQGEGNTLYF. The CDR3 bases that were read are TGTGCCAGCGGTGGCCAGGGAGAGGGAAATACG.

On this clone: Gene names are the mouse ones. The read terminates 4 residues ahead of where the CDR3 ends, so the germline J gene completes it. The gene calls are TRBV13-3 and TRBJ2-4; 10 positions agree with TRBD2. Germline V gene sequence: CDR1 NNHDY, CDR2 SYVADS. V lost 5 bases and J lost 1; bases outside the gene matches: 4. This CDR3 is built from 15 residues. CDR3 in amino acids: CASSPGTGGQNTLYF. CDR3 DNA, as far as it was read: TGTGCCAGCAGCCCTGGGACTGGGGGTCAAAAC.

With regard to this clone: Each gene name is a mouse one. Read coverage stops 4 residues before the CDR3 terminus; the germline J gene supplies the remainder. V usage is TRBV1 and J usage is TRBJ2-5, with 10 bases that match TRBD2. CDR1 is NSQYPW, CDR2 LRSPGD, per germline (reference sequence). J lost 0 bases, V lost 6 bases, and 6 bases had no gene match. CDR3 length: 16 residues. The CDR3 spells CTCSVGTGANQDTQYF. The CDR3 bases that were read are TGCACCTGCAGCGTGGGGACTGGGGCGAACCAAGAC.

This clone was seen more than once but under ten times. The germline and genes are mouse ones. The read stops 4 residues short of the end of the CDR3; the missing end is completed from the germline J gene. The J gene is TRBJ2-7, the V gene TRBV1, with 8 bases fitting TRBD2. The CDR3 runs to 15 residues. V was pared by 1 base and J by 3 bases, with 5 bases of the junction left unmatched. Germline V lookup: CDR1 NSQYPW, CDR2 LRSPGD (reference sequence). CDR3 sequence: CTCSAVWGVFYEQYF. The covered CDR3 bases are TGCACCTGCAGTGCAGTCTGGGGGGTCTTCTAT. Complete variable domain (other parts from reference TRBV1 and TRBJ2-7): VTLLEQNPRWRLVPRGQAVNLRCILKNSQYPWMSWYQQDLQKQLQWLFTLRSPGDKEVKSLPGADYLATRVTDTELRLQVANMSQGRTLYCTCSAVWGVFYEQYFGPGTRLTVL.

This clone came up a few times. The protein in this entry is translated from the DNA; at residue 15 it differs from the protein listed in TCRdb. Mouse names are used for the genes. The sequence runs out 3 residues before the end of the CDR3; the remainder is reconstructed from the germline J gene. The chain recombines TRBV5 with TRBJ1-6; D is perhaps TRBD1 (6 bases). TRBJ1-6 is an open reading frame, and its role is uncertain. The length of the CDR3 is 18 residues. From germline, CDR1 is LGHNA and CDR2 YNLKQL (reference sequence). V lost 2 bases to trimming and J lost 0 bases, with 14 bases between them. CDR3 DNA (partial): TGTGCCAGCAGCCAACAAGCAGCAGGGGATTCCTATAATTCGCCC. Its translation: CASSQQAAGDSYNSP. The full CDR3 protein reads CASSQQAAGDSYNSPLYF.

For this clone: The genes and germline here are from mouse. The observed sequence ends 4 residues before the CDR3 terminus, with the missing tail filled in from the germline J gene. This chain joins TRBV1 and TRBJ2-4, with D possibly matching TRBD1 (6 bases). Per the germline V gene, CDR1 is NSQYPW and CDR2 is LRSPGD (reference sequence). The CDR3 has 16 amino acids. Trimming pared 3 bases from V and 0 bases from J, leaving 13 bases between. This chain's CDR3 is CTCSARTESSQNTLYF. The CDR3 bases that were read are TGCACCTGCAGTGCCCGGACAGAATCTAGTCAAAAC.

This clone has only a few counts. Genes and germline come from the mouse. The sequenced fragment ends 4 residues before the CDR3 boundary, so the rest is inferred from the germline J gene. V is TRBV13-3 and J is TRBJ1-1, with D uncertain. The germline CDR1 and CDR2 sequences are NNHDY and SYVADS. The CDR3 extends over 14 amino acids. Trimming pared 2 bases from V and 0 bases from J, leaving 8 bases between. CDR3 bases read: TGTGCCAGCAGTGAGCAGGCCGCAAACACA. This gives the protein CASSEQAANT. The CDR3 in full is CASSEQAANTEVFF.

This clone has a handful of counts. Gene names follow the mouse nomenclature. The CDR3 goes on 4 residues after the read ends, and that part is filled in from the germline J gene. The V and J genes are TRBV19 and TRBJ2-3, with 9 bases lining up with TRBD1. The J segment lost 0 bases and the V segment lost 6 bases, leaving 2 bases of the junction unmatched. Germline CDR1 reads FNHDT; CDR2 reads SITEND (reference sequence). The CDR3 runs to 14 residues. This chain's CDR3 is CASKTGGSAETLYF. The sequenced part of the CDR3 DNA is TGTGCCAGCAAGACAGGGGGGAGTGCAGAA.

This clone was counted between two and nine times. The gene names here belong to mouse. The read halts 4 residues ahead of the CDR3 end, with the missing end drawn from the germline J gene. The chain couples TRBV19 to TRBJ2-1, with 11 bases matching TRBD1. The V gene end was trimmed by 5 bases and the J gene end by 1 base; junction bases not matched to a gene: 5. The germline gives CDR1 FNHDT, CDR2 SITEND (reference sequence). The CDR3 is made up of 16 amino acids. CDR3 bases read: TGTGCCAGCAGCCCCGGACAGGGGGCGAACTATGCT. Amino acids: CASSPGQGANYA. The full-length CDR3 reads as CASSPGQGANYAEQFF. Variable domain in full (rest from reference TRBV19 and TRBJ2-1): GGIITQTPKFLIGQEGQKLTLKCQQNFNHDTMYWYRQDSGKGLRLIYYSITENDLQKGDLSEGYDASREKKSSFSLTVTSAQKNEMAVFLCASSPGQGANYAEQFFGPGTRLTVL.

With regard to this clone: Here the gene names and germline are mouse. The read comes to an end 4 residues before the CDR3 does, leaving the germline J gene to fill in the end. The sample holds other DNA sequences that translate to the same CDR3. V gene TRBV1 combines with J gene TRBJ2-4, with D maybe TRBD2 (6 bases). The CDR3 covers 15 residues. The germline V gene encodes CDR1 NSQYPW and CDR2 LRSPGD (reference sequence). V was clipped by 3 bases and J by 3 bases, with 13 bases between them. The CDR3 bases that were read are TGCACCTGCAGTGCCCCGGGACTCTCCCAAAAC. This sequence encodes CTCSAPGLSQN. From start to end, the CDR3 is CTCSAPGLSQNTLYF.

This clone was seen only a few times. Each gene name is a mouse one. Read data end 4 residues before the CDR3 end; the end is taken from the germline J gene. The rearrangement joins TRBV17 to TRBJ2-7; 8 bases are shared with TRBD1. Per the germline V gene, CDR1 is MNHDT and CDR2 is YYDKIL. V was pared by 6 bases and J by 0 bases, with 4 bases of the junction left unmatched. The CDR3 loop spans 14 amino acids. The CDR3 DNA, read in part, is TGTGCTAGCAGCTGGACAGGGAGCTCCTAT. This codes for CASSWTGSSY. The entire CDR3 reads CASSWTGSSYEQYF.

Note on this clone: Gene names follow the mouse nomenclature. The read ends 4 residues early relative to the CDR3; the germline J gene fills the gap. V usage is TRBV13-1 and J usage is TRBJ2-1; the D is unclear. V was shortened by 0 bases and J by 6 bases, with 10 bases between the two germline ends. The CDR3 has 14 residues. Germline lookup yields CDR1 NSHNY and CDR2 SYGAGN. Incomplete CDR3 DNA: TGTGCCAGCAGTGATGCTTCTGTTTTTGCT. This encodes CASSDASVFA. The whole CDR3 reads CASSDASVFAEQFF.

In this sample, this clone turned up many times. Gene and germline names: mouse. The CDR3 end is not reached by the read, which stops 4 residues before it; the germline J gene fills it in. V gene TRBV13-3 combines with J gene TRBJ1-2; maybe TRBD1 (5 bases). The CDR3 covers 14 residues. Germline lookup yields CDR1 NNHDY and CDR2 SYVADS. Deletions cut 5 bases from V and 1 base from J, with 12 bases between. The CDR3 protein is CASRAPDINSDYTF. Incomplete CDR3 DNA: TGTGCCAGCAGGGCCCCGGACATAAACTCC.

With respect to this clone: Mouse gene names and germline throughout. Read coverage stops 4 residues before the CDR3 terminus; the germline J gene supplies the remainder. The rearrangement joins TRBV1 to TRBJ2-5; D uncertain. The CDR3 contains 12 residues. Per the germline V gene, CDR1 is NSQYPW and CDR2 is LRSPGD (reference sequence). CDR3 residues: CTCRVQGDTQYF. The part of the CDR3 DNA that was read is TGCACCTGCAGAGTACAAGGGGAC.